This TCR beta chain emerged from a study of T cell responses to AZD1222 COVID-19 vaccine. Study summary: Pooled in the analysis were second doses at about 4 or about 12 weeks. Study-level results: Among those given AZD1222, only five to seven were seropositive at baseline. Spike-specific TCR repertoires showed rising breadth and depth after two AZD1222 doses. Repertoire sampling was restricted to post-peak T cell response timepoints.

Details on this clone: What it binds is not known.

CDR1 is SEHNR, CDR2 FQNEAQ, per germline (reference sequence). The CDR3 length is 12 residues. V shed 5 bases and J shed 8 bases, with 11 bases lying between them. Measured with immunoSEQ multiplex PCR; TCRdb has only the in-frame clones, and not every one. The profile shows under 150,000 clones, roughly nine tenths of them singletons. V is TRBV7-9 and J is TRBJ2-3; TRBD2 might be the D (6 bases). Sequences were derived from peripheral blood, sampled on day 0 of AZD1222 vaccination. The clonotype was recovered from an adult in good health. DNA of the CDR3: TGTGCCAGCAGCCCCGACGGGGGTACGCAGTATTTT. Translated, it gives CASSPDGGTQYF.